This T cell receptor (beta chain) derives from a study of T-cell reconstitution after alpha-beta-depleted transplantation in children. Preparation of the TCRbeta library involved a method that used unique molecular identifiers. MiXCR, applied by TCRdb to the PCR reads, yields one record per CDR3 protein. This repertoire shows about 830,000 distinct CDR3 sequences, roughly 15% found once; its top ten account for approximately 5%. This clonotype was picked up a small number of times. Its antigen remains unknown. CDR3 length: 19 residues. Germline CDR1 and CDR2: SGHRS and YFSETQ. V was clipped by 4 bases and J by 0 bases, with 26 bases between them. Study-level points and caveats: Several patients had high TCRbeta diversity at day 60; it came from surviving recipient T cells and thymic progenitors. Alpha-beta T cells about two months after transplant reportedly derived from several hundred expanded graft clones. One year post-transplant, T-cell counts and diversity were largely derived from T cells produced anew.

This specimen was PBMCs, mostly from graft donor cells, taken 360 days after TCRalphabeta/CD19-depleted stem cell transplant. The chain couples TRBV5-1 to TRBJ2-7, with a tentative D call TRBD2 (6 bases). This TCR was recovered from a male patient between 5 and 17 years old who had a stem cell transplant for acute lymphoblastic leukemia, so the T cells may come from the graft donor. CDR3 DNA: TGCGCCAGCAGCGCCCCCGCGGGACCCTTAAAGGTTAGCTCCTACGAGCAGTACTTC. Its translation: CASSAPAGPLKVSSYEQYF.